This T cell receptor (beta chain) was recorded in a study of cytomegalovirus exposure and HLA in healthy donors. Primers included in the PCR were 60 Vbeta and 13 Jbeta primers. Profiled with immunoSEQ multiplex PCR; TCRdb holds only in-frame clones, not every one. The sample includes roughly 100,000 clones, around 85% of them seen just once. Per germline, CDR1 LNHDA and CDR2 SQIVND (reference sequence). V gave up 6 bases and J gave up 3 bases, with 12 bases separating them. This CDR3 comprises 15 residues. This receptor was obtained from a man aged 55 to 70 in good health and CMV-seronegative. The genes are TRBV19 and TRBJ2-6; a weak D match, TRBD2 (5 bases). Sequenced material: PBMCs. CDR3 loop: CASSGISVGANVLTF. CDR3 sequence (DNA): TGTGCCAGTAGCGGGATAAGTGTTGGGGCCAACGTCCTGACTTTC.